This TCR beta chain was captured by sequencing in a study of CD8+CD57+ T cells in acquired aplastic anemia. As for the study in general: Average DNA yield from sorted CD4+ and CD8+ cells was roughly 3 ug. Healthy donors gave 9.5 million to 12 million reads on average for CD4+ cells. Regarding the study as a whole: Controls and patients did not differ significantly in CD8+ Simpson's diversity. The study identified roughly 29 CD8+ CDR3 sequences shared by patients and controls.

Turning to this clonotype: The antigen is not known.

CDR3 and TCR beta VDJ profiling relied on a genomic DNA template. TCRdb re-derived calls from the reads in MiXCR, one entry per CDR3 protein. The sample has over 150,000 distinct CDR3 sequences, around 45% seen once. V lost 9 bases, J lost 2 bases, and 5 bases stayed unmatched. The germline V gene has CDR1 SNHLY and CDR2 FYNNEI. The CDR3 loop spans 14 amino acids. Sequenced material: sorted CD4+, CD8+, or CD8+CD57+ T cells (not recorded which) from PBMCs. The clonotype was recovered from a human donor in good health. The chain recombines TRBV2 with TRBJ2-1; 9 bases are a match to TRBD1. CDR3 sequence (DNA): TGTGCCAGTTGGCGGGACAGGGCCTACAATGAGCAGTTCTTC. Amino acid sequence: CASWRDRAYNEQFF.